Listed here are 7 T cell receptor beta chains from one sample, sequenced in a study of vaccination and CD4 T cells after COVID-19. The sample's treatment: approximately nine-day PBMC culture with coronavirus spike peptide pools or control peptides (ViraFEST assay). For these TCRs, the target antigens are not known. Oncomine TCR Beta short-read sequencing was applied to DNA from cultured CD4+ T cells. TCRdb recomputed calls from the PCR reads with MiXCR, one row per CDR3 protein. The sample shows about 24,000 distinct CDR3 sequences, less than 80% of them seen only once. The specimen was CD4+ T cells from blood, cultured in vitro. These receptors were taken from a human donor who had recovered from COVID-19.

About this clonotype: An end of the junction differs from the germline gene, which may be a read error. The genes are TRBV20-1 and TRBJ1-2, with TRBD1 as a possible D gene (5 bases). In germline, CDR1 is DFQATT, CDR2 SNEGSKA (reference sequence). This CDR3 contains 11 residues. The CDR3 spells CSARALGVGRF. CDR3 DNA sequence: TGCAGTGCTAGAGCACTGGGGGTGGGGAGGTTC.

This sequence joins TRBV7-9 and TRBJ2-7, with D possibly matching TRBD1 (6 bases). Trimming stripped 1 base from V and 12 bases from J, with 16 bases between. CDR1 is SEHNR, CDR2 FQNEAQ, per germline (reference sequence). This CDR3 spans 13 amino acids. This CDR3 reads CASSLDGDTRLYF. For the CDR3, the DNA is TGTGCCAGCAGCTTAGACGGGGACACCCGTCTGTACTTC.

The chain carries TRBV2 and TRBJ1-2; TRBD1 agrees at 12 bases. The CDR3 extends over 17 amino acids. V was clipped by 3 bases and J by 5 bases; unmatched bases: 10. CDR1 and CDR2 (germline): SNHLY, FYNNEI. This CDR3 reads CASSDGTGGVIPYGYTF. CDR3 nucleotide sequence: TGTGCCAGCAGTGACGGGACAGGGGGCGTCATTCCTTATGGCTACACCTTC.

In its sample, this clonotype was seen a few times. The chain has TRBV6-1 and TRBJ1-2, with D perhaps TRBD1 (6 bases). The germline V gene has CDR1 MNHNS and CDR2 SASEGT. V lost 5 bases and J lost 3, with 10 bases in between. CDR3 length: 13 amino acids. CDR3 DNA sequence: TGTGCCAGCAGTCCGGCAGGGGACTATGGCTACACCTTC. It yields the protein CASSPAGDYGYTF.

This clonotype was seen a single time. This sequence joins TRBV2 and TRBJ2-7; maybe TRBD2 (6 bases). This CDR3 contains 12 residues. Germline V lookup: CDR1 SNHLY, CDR2 FYNNEI. V was trimmed by 6 bases and J by 10 bases, leaving 16 bases between them. The CDR3 nucleotides read TGTGCCAGCAGCTACTCTCCGGGGGTACAGTACTTC. This encodes CASSYSPGVQYF.

V is TRBV20-1 and J is TRBJ1-5, with 11 nucleotides matching TRBD1. The germline gives CDR1 DFQATT, CDR2 SNEGSKA (reference sequence). The junction had 7 bases not matched to a gene; V was cut back by 5 bases and J by 7 bases. The CDR3 has 14 residues. CDR3 region: CSAARDRGEQPQHF. The CDR3, as DNA: TGCAGTGCTGCCCGGGACAGGGGGGAACAGCCCCAGCATTTT.

V and J are TRBV7-9 and TRBJ2-7; 11 bases fit TRBD2. Germline lookup yields CDR1 SEHNR and CDR2 FQNEAQ (reference sequence). V lost 6 bases and J lost 2; bases outside the gene matches: 15. The CDR3 is made up of 18 amino acids. The CDR3 is CASSSRVPSGRQAYEQYF. The CDR3 bases are TGTGCCAGCAGTTCCCGAGTTCCTAGCGGGAGGCAGGCCTACGAGCAGTACTTC. Using reference TRBV7-9 and TRBJ2-7 for the parts outside the CDR3, the full variable domain is DTGVSQNPRHKITKRGQNVTFRCDPISEHNRLYWYRQTLGQGPEFLTYFQNEAQLEKSRLLSDRFSAERPKGSFSTLEIQRTEQGDSAMYLCASSSRVPSGRQAYEQYFGPGTRLTVT.